This T cell receptor beta chain was sequenced during a study of blood T cell repertoires in COVID-19. At the level of the study: Material from acute and convalescent COVID-19 was sourced from the United States, Italy and Spain. T cells, B-cell-depleted T cells, or PBMCs provided the cDNA or gDNA that served as material.

Source study methods: Estimation of nucleated cell counts was performed using reference gene primer amplification. Assay used: immunoSEQ multiplex PCR; TCRdb lists only in-frame clones, some missing. V and J calls plus clone size are reproduced from that table; the DNA served to infer D and trimming. The sample shows about 170,000 clones, approximately 84% of them seen only once. This CDR3 has 13 residues. Per the germline V gene, CDR1 is LNHDA and CDR2 is SQIVND (reference sequence). Trimming took off 1 base at V and 10 bases at J, with 14 bases between the two ends. This chain uses TRBV19 with TRBJ2-7, with TRBD2 as a possible D gene (5 bases). Sequenced sample: peripheral blood. The sequence came from a man aged 40-55 years who had recovered from COVID-19. The CDR3 bases are TGTGCCAGTAGTATAGCCGGCGGAGGTGAACAGTACTTC. Translating it yields CASSIAGGGEQYF. Full variable domain (rest looked up from reference TRBV19 and TRBJ2-7): DGGITQSPKYLFRKEGQNVTLSCEQNLNHDAMYWYRQDPGQGLRLIYYSQIVNDFQKGDIAEGYSVSREKKESFPLTVTSAQKNPTAFYLCASSIAGGGEQYFGPGTRLTVT.